The rows below give T cell receptor beta chains drawn from one sample of a study of OX40 agonist ivuxolimab in advanced cancers. The protocol was immunoSEQ multiplex PCR, while the TCRdb copy is restricted to in-frame clones and leaves out a portion. The sample comprises fewer than 45,000 clones, roughly 84% of which are singletons, and roughly a sixth rests with the top ten. Material: CD4+ or CD8+ T cells sorted from blood, obtained in a trial of the OX40 agonist ivuxolimab. These receptors all stem from an adult with an advanced solid tumor such as melanoma, head and neck, liver or kidney cancer. Both conserved end residues are trimmed from each CDR3.

TRBV7-8 | AIPKGGSPNTGELF
TRBV9 | ASSVNTDTQY
TRBV15 | ATDRGQGVNEQF
TRBV5-1 | AIDRAPKLYEQY
TRBV28 | ASSFGLNTEAF
TRBV7-3 | ASSSRDRVFSGELF
TRBV4-3 | ASSQEAGVYQPQH
TRBV9 | ASSGGTANTEAF
TRBV27 | ASSFRGGFSYGYT
TRBV25-1 | ASSVVGGTQY